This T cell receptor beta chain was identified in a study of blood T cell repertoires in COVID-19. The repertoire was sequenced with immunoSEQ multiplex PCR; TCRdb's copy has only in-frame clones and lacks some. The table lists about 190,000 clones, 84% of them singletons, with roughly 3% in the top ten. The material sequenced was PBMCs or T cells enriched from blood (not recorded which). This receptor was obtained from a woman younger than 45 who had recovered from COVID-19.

The chain's CDR3 is CSADREDEQFF. The CDR3 coding sequence is TGCAGTGCTGACAGGGAGGATGAGCAGTTCTTC. The rearrangement joins TRBV20-1 to TRBJ2-1, with D possibly TRBD1 on 7 matching bases. This CDR3 spans 11 amino acids. Trimming shortened V by 5 bases and J by 8 bases, and 10 bases separated the two germline ends. Germline V gene data show CDR1 as DFQATT and CDR2 as SNEGSKA (reference sequence).